This T cell receptor (beta chain) was identified in a study of blood T cell repertoires in COVID-19. Study-wide background: Sites in the United States, Italy and Spain provided acute and convalescent COVID-19 samples. Sources were T cells, B-cell-depleted T cells, or PBMCs; the material itself was cDNA or gDNA.

V trimming: 5 bases; J trimming: 6 bases; junction bases outside the gene matches: 13. There are 15 residues in the CDR3. Germline values: CDR1 MDHEN, CDR2 SYDVKM. The authors' processing: Nucleated cell number was recorded as an estimate derived from reference gene primer amplification. Sequencing was performed with immunoSEQ multiplex PCR; in TCRdb, only in-frame clones are kept and a portion is missing. The D gene and trimming were derived from the DNA, and the V and J assignments and clone size from that table. Of a few hundred thousand clones listed, around 82% are singletons. Input material: peripheral blood. The sequence was obtained from a woman between 18 and 29 years old with acute or convalescent COVID-19. This chain uses TRBV28 with TRBJ2-7; 7 bases match TRBD2. CDR3 DNA sequence: TGTGCCAGCAGTGTAGCGACCGGGACTAAAGGCGAGCAGTACTTC. It codes for CASSVATGTKGEQYF.